The present T cell receptor beta chain was sequenced within a study of blood T cell repertoires in COVID-19. As for the study in general: The United States, Italy and Spain supplied acute and convalescent COVID-19 samples. T cells, B-cell-depleted T cells, or PBMCs supplied cDNA or gDNA.

Authors' analysis steps: Estimation of nucleated cell counts was performed using reference gene primer amplification. Only in-frame clones appear in the TCRdb table, and some are missing; sequencing was by immunoSEQ multiplex PCR. The D gene and trimming were derived from the DNA, and the V and J assignments and clone size from that table. The sample lists about 75,000 clones, about nine tenths occurring once. V was pared by 0 bases and J by 2 bases, with 5 bases of the junction left unmatched. The germline V gene encodes CDR1 SGHRS and CDR2 YFSETQ. CDR3 length: 15 amino acids. The genes are TRBV5-1 and TRBJ2-7, with TRBD1 matching over 7 bases. This sequence originates from a woman between 45 and 65 years old with acute or convalescent COVID-19. The sequenced sample was peripheral blood. The CDR3 protein is CASSLGQGGPYEQYF. CDR3 DNA sequence: TGCGCCAGCAGCTTGGGACAGGGTGGGCCCTACGAGCAGTACTTC.